What follows are 17 T cell receptor beta chains derived from one specimen sequenced in a study of blood T cell repertoires in COVID-19. Assay: immunoSEQ multiplex PCR; the TCRdb copy retains only in-frame clones and omits some. The data show 95,000 to 120,000 clones, approximately 85% seen once. The sample taken for sequencing was peripheral blood. The receptor set was obtained from a man aged 40-49 years with acute or convalescent COVID-19.

V gene TRBV6-4 combines with J gene TRBJ2-3, with TRBD2 matching over 9 bases. This CDR3 spans 15 amino acids. CDR1 and CDR2 from the germline V gene are MRHNA and SNTAGT. V gave up 0 bases and J gave up 4 bases; unmatched junction bases: 2. CDR3 DNA sequence: TGTGCCAGCAGTGACTCGCGGGGGGGCCCAGATACGCAGTATTTT. Translating it yields CASSDSRGGPDTQYF.

The chain recombines TRBV7-3 with TRBJ2-1; TRBD2 agrees at 10 bases. The J segment lost 4 bases and the V segment lost 2 bases, leaving 2 bases of the junction unmatched. Germline V gene lookup returns CDR1 SGHTA and CDR2 FQGTGA. CDR3 length: 15 residues. CDR3 residues: CASSLLAGEYNEQFF. DNA for the CDR3: TGTGCCAGCAGCTTACTAGCGGGGGAATACAATGAGCAGTTCTTC.

The chain uses TRBV10-3 and TRBJ1-1, with TRBD1 identical over 7 bases. V dropped 6 bases and J dropped 5; count of bases not matched to a gene: 6. From germline, CDR1 is ENHRY and CDR2 SYGVKD. This CDR3 has 13 amino acids. CDR3 amino acids: CAIRTGLRTEAFF. For the CDR3, the DNA is TGTGCCATCAGGACAGGGCTGAGGACTGAAGCTTTCTTT.

The rearrangement joins TRBV24-1 to TRBJ2-1; possibly TRBD1 for D (6 bases). Trimming shortened V by 2 bases and J by 6 bases, and 13 bases separated the two germline ends. CDR3 length: 15 amino acids. Germline CDR1 and CDR2: KGHDR and SFDVKD. CDR3 in amino acids: CATSDSRTERNEQFF. The CDR3 DNA reads as TGTGCCACCAGTGATTCTAGGACAGAGCGCAATGAGCAGTTCTTC.

The chain joins TRBV12-3 or TRBV12-4 to TRBJ2-7; perhaps TRBD1 as D (5 bases). This CDR3 has 13 amino acids. V was clipped by 3 bases and J by 6 bases, with 12 bases between them. CDR3 region: CASSLIRGGEQYF. CDR3 sequence (DNA): TGTGCCAGCAGTTTGATTAGGGGTGGCGAGCAGTACTTC.

The CDR3: CASRPIRTRAYEQYF. Written as DNA, the CDR3 is TGTGCCAGCAGGCCTATTCGGACTAGAGCCTACGAGCAGTACTTC. The genes are TRBV2 and TRBJ2-7, with TRBD2 matching over 7 bases. The CDR3 runs to 15 residues. In germline, CDR1 is SNHLY, CDR2 FYNNEI. V lost 6 bases to trimming and J lost 2 bases; unmatched junction nucleotides: 10.

V gene TRBV7-2 combines with J gene TRBJ1-1; tentative D call: TRBD1 (6 bases). The ends were cut back, 5 bases at V and 3 bases at J, with 13 bases in the middle. Per the germline V gene, CDR1 is SGHTA and CDR2 is FQGNSA. This CDR3 spans 14 amino acids. The CDR3 DNA reads TGTGCCAGCAGCCCACAGGGCCTGGACACTGAAGCTTTCTTT. Its protein is CASSPQGLDTEAFF.

V gene TRBV29-1 combines with J gene TRBJ2-7; 7 bases are shared with TRBD2. The V and J ends lost 7 bases and 6 bases, in that order; junction bases with no gene match: 6. The CDR3 contains 11 residues. Germline CDR1 is SQVTM and CDR2 is ANQGSEA. CDR3 nucleotides: TGCAGCGGGGGAGGGGCTTCCGAGCAGTACTTC. Amino acid sequence: CSGGGASEQYF.

This chain connects TRBV5-4 to TRBJ2-1, with 7 positions matching TRBD1. The junction had 11 bases not matched to a gene; V was cut back by 7 bases and J by 4 bases. The CDR3 spans 15 residues. Germline V gives CDR1 SGHNT, CDR2 YYREEE (reference sequence). The CDR3 here is CASSPDRAQYNEQFF. CDR3 DNA sequence: TGTGCCAGCTCCCCAGACAGGGCCCAGTACAATGAGCAGTTCTTC.

V and J are TRBV19 and TRBJ1-5; TRBD1 might be the D (5 bases). The CDR3 sequence is 13 residues long. V lost 8 bases to trimming and J lost 0 bases, with 8 bases between them. Germline values: CDR1 LNHDA, CDR2 SQIVND (reference sequence). The CDR3 region is CASQGFSNQPQHF. The DNA for the CDR3 is TGTGCCAGTCAGGGTTTTAGCAATCAGCCCCAGCATTTT.

The chain couples TRBV7-9 to TRBJ1-3; no definite D call. Germline V gives CDR1 SEHNR, CDR2 FQNEAQ (reference sequence). The V gene lost 1 base and the J gene lost 4 bases, with 11 bases spanning the gap. The CDR3 length is 15 residues. CDR3 in amino acids: CASSLVAAAGNTIYF. In nucleotides, the CDR3 is TGTGCCAGCAGCTTAGTAGCGGCGGCCGGAAACACCATATATTTT.

The V and J genes are TRBV10-3 and TRBJ2-3, with TRBD2 matching over 9 bases. The V gene's germline CDR1 is ENHRY and CDR2 SYGVKD. The CDR3 length is 15 residues. The trim removed 2 bases at V and 1 base at J, leaving 1 base unmatched. The CDR3: CAISEIAGGTDTQYF. The CDR3 region has the DNA TGTGCCATCAGTGAGATAGCGGGGGGCACAGATACGCAGTATTTT.

This clone was seen a single time. The chain is built from TRBV5-4 and TRBJ2-3; 14 bases align to TRBD2. CDR1 is SGHNT and CDR2 is YYREEE in the germline V gene (reference sequence). J lost 1 base, V lost 3 bases, and 7 bases had no gene match. CDR3 size: 18 residues. This CDR3 reads CASSSGLAGGRGTDTQYF. Here the CDR3 DNA reads TGTGCCAGCAGCTCCGGACTAGCGGGGGGCCGGGGCACAGATACGCAGTATTTT.

The V and J genes are TRBV30 and TRBJ2-5, with a weak D call TRBD2 (6 bases). The CDR3 runs 13 residues. The V end was cut by 3 bases, the J end by 2 bases, with 10 bases between. CDR1 and CDR2 (germline): GTSNPN, SVGIG (reference sequence). CDR3 DNA sequence: TGTGCCTGGAGCGCCGGAGGGCAAGAGACCCAGTACTTC. Residues: CAWSAGGQETQYF.

This CDR3 is CASSPRGPPEKLFF. The CDR3 DNA follows: TGTGCCAGCTCACCAAGGGGGCCCCCCGAAAAACTGTTTTTT. V usage is TRBV18 and J usage is TRBJ1-4, with 7 positions matching TRBD1. With V trimmed by 2 bases and J by 8 bases, 5 bases remained unmatched. The length of the CDR3 is 14 residues. From germline, CDR1 is KGHSH and CDR2 LQKENI.

V usage is TRBV3-1 (or the pseudogene TRBV3-2) and J usage is TRBJ2-7; possible D gene TRBD2, 6 bases. Germline lookup yields CDR1 LGHDT and CDR2 YNNKEL (reference sequence). The CDR3 extends over 12 amino acids. V was pared by 8 bases and J by 6 bases, with 14 bases between. The CDR3 here is CASREEGGEQYF. In DNA form, the CDR3 reads TGTGCCAGCCGCGAGGAGGGAGGCGAGCAGTACTTC.

The J gene is TRBJ2-1, the V gene TRBV5-1, with 10 bases lining up with TRBD2. CDR1 SGHRS and CDR2 YFSETQ come from the germline V gene. The CDR3 totals 15 residues. V was clipped by 1 base and J by 7 bases; unmatched bases: 5. CDR3 coding DNA: TGCGCCAGCAGCTTGACTAGCGGGGTCGGGAATGAGCAGTTCTTC. This encodes CASSLTSGVGNEQFF.